Listed below are T cell receptor beta chains from one sample, sequenced in a study of blood T cell repertoires in COVID-19. Clones were sequenced by immunoSEQ multiplex PCR, and TCRdb holds only the in-frame ones, with some missing. Seen here are fewer than 250,000 clones, 70% to 80% observed once, and the top ten hold 9.5% to 15%. Material for sequencing was peripheral blood. All receptors derive from a woman in her 50s with acute or convalescent COVID-19. Both conserved end residues are part of each CDR3. Fields, in order: CDR3 length, V gene, D gene, clone size, J gene, CDR3 protein, CDR3 DNA. D genes are given only for firm matches. The size entry is marked missing in some rows and otherwise reads once, few, many or a size class.

len: 15
v_gene: TRBV5-1
d_gene: TRBD1
abundance: NA
j_gene: TRBJ2-7
CDR3aa: CASSLDNRGHYEQYF
CDR3nt: TGCGCCAGCAGCTTGGACAACAGGGGTCACTACGAGCAGTACTTC

len: 13
v_gene: TRBV28
d_gene: NA
abundance: once
j_gene: TRBJ1-2
CDR3aa: CASSLLANYGYTF
CDR3nt: TGTGCCAGCAGTTTATTGGCAAACTATGGCTACACCTTC

len: 15
v_gene: TRBV18
d_gene: TRBD1
abundance: NA
j_gene: TRBJ2-7
CDR3aa: CASSPGGQGAREQYF
CDR3nt: TGTGCCAGCTCACCAGGGGGACAGGGGGCGAGGGAGCAGTACTTC

len: 14
v_gene: TRBV7-2
d_gene: TRBD2
abundance: NA
j_gene: TRBJ2-7
CDR3aa: CASSSTVGGTEQYF
CDR3nt: TGTGCCAGCAGCTCCACTGTGGGGGGGACCGAGCAGTACTTC

len: 15
v_gene: TRBV3-1/TRBV3-2
d_gene: NA
abundance: once
j_gene: TRBJ1-5
CDR3aa: CASSQAGASNQPQHF
CDR3nt: TGTGCCAGCAGCCAAGCAGGGGCCAGCAATCAGCCCCAGCATTTT

len: 21
v_gene: TRBV4-1
d_gene: TRBD2
abundance: NA
j_gene: TRBJ2-7
CDR3aa: CASSQDPLSRTSGRFPYEQYF
CDR3nt: TGCGCCAGCAGCCAAGACCCATTATCCAGGACTAGCGGGAGGTTCCCCTACGAGCAGTACTTC

len: 12
v_gene: TRBV3-1/TRBV3-2
d_gene: TRBD2
abundance: few
j_gene: TRBJ2-3
CDR3aa: CASSQTSGGKYF
CDR3nt: TGTGCCAGCAGCCAAACCAGCGGGGGGAAGTATTTT

len: 15
v_gene: TRBV4-1
d_gene: TRBD2
abundance: NA
j_gene: TRBJ2-7
CDR3aa: CASSWVAGGSYEQYF
CDR3nt: TGCGCCAGCAGCTGGGTAGCGGGAGGCTCCTACGAGCAGTACTTC

len: 16
v_gene: TRBV24-1
d_gene: NA
abundance: NA
j_gene: TRBJ2-3
CDR3aa: CATSRRGLGDADTQYF
CDR3nt: TGTGCCACCAGTCGAAGAGGCCTCGGGGATGCAGATACGCAGTATTTT

len: 14
v_gene: TRBV5-4
d_gene: NA
abundance: NA
j_gene: TRBJ2-1
CDR3aa: CASSSRPTYNEQFF
CDR3nt: TGTGCCAGCAGTAGCCGTCCGACCTACAATGAGCAGTTCTTC

len: 15
v_gene: TRBV24-1
d_gene: NA
abundance: once
j_gene: TRBJ2-1
CDR3aa: CATSVTRGTYNEQFF
CDR3nt: TGTGCCACCAGTGTAACTAGGGGGACGTACAATGAGCAGTTCTTC

len: 14
v_gene: TRBV28
d_gene: TRBD1
abundance: NA
j_gene: TRBJ1-5
CDR3aa: CASSLRGLGQPQHF
CDR3nt: TGTGCCAGCAGTTTGAGGGGGCTGGGTCAGCCCCAGCATTTT

len: 13
v_gene: TRBV7-7
d_gene: NA
abundance: NA
j_gene: TRBJ2-5
CDR3aa: CASSLIPQETQYF
CDR3nt: TGTGCCAGCAGCTTAATTCCACAAGAGACCCAGTACTTC

len: 17
v_gene: TRBV7-2
d_gene: TRBD1
abundance: NA
j_gene: TRBJ2-5
CDR3aa: CASSLGLQGTGQETQYF
CDR3nt: TGTGCCAGCAGCTTAGGCCTACAGGGGACGGGCCAAGAGACCCAGTACTTC

len: 14
v_gene: TRBV6-5
d_gene: TRBD1
abundance: few
j_gene: TRBJ2-2
CDR3aa: CASSGTGGTGELFF
CDR3nt: TGTGCCAGCTCGGGGACAGGGGGAACCGGGGAGCTGTTTTTT